Reported below is one T cell receptor (beta chain). Its antigen is unknown. No clone much larger than this one lies a single base away; base qualities are absent. The germline V gene provides CDR1 SNHLY and CDR2 FYNNEI. The CDR3, cysteine through phenylalanine, is 15 amino acids long. The CDR3 DNA has 45 bases and is translated from base 1. The V and J ends are trimmed by 4 bases and 2 bases, leaving 12 bases between them. Buffy coats from 37 blood donors, supplied by the Finnish Red Cross blood service, were used as healthy controls. All TCR-sequenced material derived from peripheral blood: patient blood samples and healthy donor buffy coats. Peripheral blood mononuclear cells were isolated by Ficoll-Hypaque gradient centrifugation. CD4+ cells were purified magnetically from the buffy coats of healthy controls. Genomic DNA was extracted with the Gentra Puregene Cell and Tissue kit and quantified on a Qubit 2.0 fluorometer.

This record comes from a study of STAT5B mutations in CD4+ large granular lymphocyte leukemia (dated by TCRdb to between 2022 and 2023). Regarding the complete study: Among the healthy controls, the CDR3 'QG' motif was associated with a particular HLA allele. The TCRbeta repertoires of CD4+ T-cell large granular lymphocyte leukemia patients were compared with the TCRbeta repertoires of healthy blood donors. Flow cytometry on FACSCanto II or FACSVerse confirmed that purified fractions exceeded 95% purity among lymphocytes.

What the authors observed across the whole study: Data were not HLA-matched; higher clonality in CD4+ versus CD8+ T-LGLL could reflect the relatively small sample size. Main leukemic clonotypes were private to each patient, although 20% to 25% of the main leukemic clonotypes were found at low frequency in the non-leukemic repertoires of other patients. Compared with healthy CD4+ repertoires, CD4-sorted patient repertoires appeared more clonal, and this difference remained even after the putative leukemic clones were removed. Enrichment of TRBV06-family usage was observed among the top patient clones (8/27) relative to healthy controls (2/35).

The immunoSEQ assay at survey resolution was applied to genomic DNA for sequencing of TCRbeta rearrangements. The original pipeline was this. A lowest detectable productive clonotype frequency of 2.59 x 10-5 was observed in the TCR sequencing data. Analyses included only productive TCRbeta rearrangements, meaning complete and in-frame sequences. Sample clonality was computed as Simpson clonality in the immunoSEQ Analyzer version 3.0. Clones were grouped by frequency into very rare, small, medium, large (1-20%) or hyperexpanded (>20%) categories. OLGA 1.2.3 estimated generation probabilities, VDJtools produced V-gene circos plots, VDJdb was queried for specificities, and GLIPH identified CDR3 motifs. Sourced from immuneACCESS, this table was stored by TCRdb with only in-frame sequences that have V and J called. A share of the clones is absent; for the studies checked, an unresolved V gene accounts for under half, and the remainder has no known explanation. V, J and clone size are those of that table, while D and trimming were read from the DNA. The sample includes roughly 32,000 clones, with 55% to 80% observed a single time. 1.5% to 2% of the sample is held by the ten biggest clonotypes.

Sequences were obtained from CD4+ T cells from blood buffy coats. This clonotype was sampled from a human donor in good health. The sequence is built from TRBV2 and TRBJ2-1, with the D gene too uncertain to name. The CDR3 loop reads CASSVRVTTYNEQFF. Read as DNA, the sequence is TGTGCCAGCAGTGTAAGGGTTACAACCTACAATGAGCAGTTCTTC.